Detailed here is one T cell receptor (beta chain). Antigen: not known. The sample is drawn from a study of long-term antiretroviral therapy in people with HIV. Findings and limits, study-wide: Possibly under older ART regimens, blood was drawn between about 2003 and 2018.

V lost 3 bases to trimming and J lost 6 bases; unmatched junction nucleotides: 8. Per the germline V gene, CDR1 is MNHEY and CDR2 is SMNVEV (reference sequence). There are 15 residues in the CDR3. At least one PBMC sample before ART and at least two after were required. Prior to DNA extraction, the samples held roughly 0.85-11 million cryopreserved PBMC. It was version v3.0 of the immunoSEQ assay that was run at survey level. TCRdb keeps only in-frame clones here, not all; method: immunoSEQ multiplex PCR. The data show about 30,000 clones, 94% seen once. The sequencing here drew on unsorted PBMCs, taken around 7.4 years after starting antiretroviral therapy. This TCR derives from a man aged 45 to 65 with HIV. J is TRBJ1-5 and V is TRBV27; 7 bases match TRBD1. The CDR3 DNA is TGTGCCAGCAGTTTGTCTAGGGGGCATATTCAGCCCCAGCATTTT. This encodes CASSLSRGHIQPQHF.